This T cell receptor (beta chain) emerged from a study of shared clonotypes between healthy human individuals. At the level of the study: There were three CD4 naive, three CD4 memory, two CD8 naive and one CD8 memory plates per donor.

Assay: immunoSEQ multiplex PCR; the TCRdb copy retains only in-frame clones and omits some. The profile shows about 680,000 clones, about 78% of them singletons. Donors were healthy HIV-negative adults without recently reported acute infections or vaccinations. The CDR3 consists of 17 residues. Germline CDR1 and CDR2: LNHDA and SQIVND (reference sequence). With 5 bases clipped from V and 1 base from J, the junction kept 9 bases outside the gene matches. The chain recombines TRBV19 with TRBJ2-3; 10 bases are shared with TRBD2. The sequence was obtained from a woman in her 30s in good health. Sequenced input: memory CD4+ T cells sorted from blood. Noted subset: CD45RA-negative fraction. CDR3 sequence (DNA): TGTGCCAGTAGTCTCAAAACCGGGACTAGCGGCACAGATACGCAGTATTTT. It is translated as CASSLKTGTSGTDTQYF.